The entry below gives a single T cell receptor (beta chain) sequence along with its context. Per the authors' pipeline: Cell counts per sample came from amplifying reference gene primers. The repertoire was sequenced with immunoSEQ multiplex PCR; TCRdb's copy has only in-frame clones and lacks some. For V, J and clone size, that table is used; D and trimming come from the DNA. The repertoire consists of about 280,000 clones, with about 85% occurring once and the leading ten covering 2% to 3%. These data originate in a study of blood T cell repertoires in COVID-19. Study-wide context: Spain, Italy and the United States supplied samples that represented acute and convalescent COVID-19. In each case, the material was cDNA or gDNA derived from T cells, B-cell-depleted T cells, or PBMCs.

Germline lookup yields CDR1 LNHDA and CDR2 SQIVND (reference sequence). This CDR3 has 11 amino acids. V gave up 7 bases and J gave up 2 bases, with 6 bases separating them. The TCR was taken from a woman in her 50s who had recovered from COVID-19. Material for sequencing was PBMCs or T cells enriched from blood (not recorded which). The rearrangement links TRBV19 to TRBJ2-7; D unclear. The CDR3 bases are TGTGCCAGTACAGATACCTACGAGCAGTACTTC. Its translation: CASTDTYEQYF.